Listed below are T cell receptor beta chains from one sample, sequenced in a study of shared clonotypes between healthy human individuals. The protocol was immunoSEQ multiplex PCR, while the TCRdb copy is restricted to in-frame clones and leaves out a portion. The sample has some 2,100,000 clones, approximately 94% seen once; the top ten hold 1.7%. The sample consisted of naive CD8+ T cells from PBMCs. Receptor source: a man aged 18 to 30 in good health. Some clones in this sample may be carry-over from other donors' samples. The CDR3 runs from the conserved cysteine through the conserved F or W. The D gene is left open where the match is weak. A clone size is listed for some rows: how often the clone was seen (once, few, many), or a class if it is expanded.

>.|TRBJ2-1|TRBV4-3|TRBD2
CASSQTSGPIDEQFF
TGCGCCAGCAGCCAAACTAGCGGGCCTATCGATGAGCAGTTCTTC
>.|TRBJ2-7|TRBV10-3|.
CAISEPGEQYF
TGTGCCATCAGCGAACCTGGGGAGCAGTACTTC
>.|TRBJ2-7|TRBV27|TRBD2
CASSLRAGGYEQYF
TGTGCCAGCAGTTTAAGAGCGGGAGGGTACGAGCAGTACTTC
>.|TRBJ2-7|TRBV27|.
CASSGLSYEQYF
TGTGCCAGCAGCGGGCTATCCTACGAGCAGTACTTC
>.|TRBJ2-7|TRBV5-6|.
CASSAGYEQYF
TGTGCCAGCAGCGCAGGCTACGAGCAGTACTTC
>.|TRBJ1-5|TRBV7-6|.
CASSLGVPGGNQPQHF
TGTGCCAGCAGCTTGGGGGTCCCAGGGGGCAATCAGCCCCAGCATTTT
>few|TRBJ2-2|TRBV27|TRBD1
CASTPGQENTGELFF
TGTGCCAGCACCCCGGGACAGGAGAACACCGGGGAGCTGTTTTTT
>.|TRBJ2-1|TRBV28|.
CASSPPRYEEFF
TGTGCCAGCAGTCCGCCTAGGTACGAGGAGTTCTTC
>.|TRBJ2-1|TRBV4-2|TRBD2
CASSQDHRDYRYNEQFF
TGTGCCAGCAGCCAAGATCATCGGGACTACCGCTACAATGAGCAGTTCTTC
>.|TRBJ2-3|TRBV28|TRBD2
CASSPGLWEGLGDTQYF
TGTGCCAGCAGCCCGGGTCTGTGGGAGGGCCTGGGAGATACGCAGTATTTT
>.|TRBJ2-3|TRBV19|TRBD2
CASRTSGRESTDTQYF
TGTGCCAGTAGGACTAGCGGGAGAGAGAGCACAGATACGCAGTATTTT
>.|TRBJ2-7|TRBV7-2|.
CASSLGFFEQYF
TGTGCCAGCAGCTTAGGTTTTTTCGAGCAGTACTTC
>once|TRBJ2-1|TRBV25-1|.
CASSGVRDHPRAYNEQFF
TGTGCCAGCAGTGGAGTCCGGGACCACCCCCGAGCCTACAATGAGCAGTTCTTC
>.|TRBJ2-7|TRBV4-1|.
CASSHRQIPSSYEQYF
TGCGCCAGCAGCCACCGCCAAATCCCGAGCTCCTACGAGCAGTACTTC
>few|TRBJ2-2|TRBV6-1|.
CASQGTGELFF
TGTGCCAGTCAGGGTACCGGGGAGCTGTTTTTT
>.|TRBJ2-3|TRBV9|TRBD2
CASSETSGRATDTQYF
TGTGCCAGCAGCGAAACTAGCGGGAGGGCCACAGATACGCAGTATTTT
>.|TRBJ2-1|TRBV27|.
CASSLVGLGVYNEQFF
TGTGCCAGCAGTTTAGTGGGGCTAGGGGTTTACAATGAGCAGTTCTTC
>.|TRBJ2-3|TRBV9|.
CASSVTGLPPDTQYF
TGTGCCAGCAGCGTAACGGGACTCCCCCCAGATACGCAGTATTTT
>.|TRBJ2-7|TRBV5-1|.
CASSLARGTYEQYF
TGCGCCAGCAGCTTGGCCAGGGGAACGTACGAGCAGTACTTC
>.|TRBJ2-7|TRBV18|.
CASSPRSEGSYEQYF
TGTGCCAGCTCACCAAGGTCCGAGGGTTCCTACGAGCAGTACTTC
>once|TRBJ2-3|TRBV7-9|.
CASRPPSTDTQYF
TGTGCCAGCAGGCCGCCGAGCACAGATACGCAGTATTTT
>.|TRBJ2-7|TRBV29-1|.
CSVNAPEQYF
TGCAGCGTGAACGCGCCCGAGCAGTACTTC
>.|TRBJ2-5|TRBV6-5|TRBD2
CASSPGTSVGETQYF
TGTGCCAGCAGCCCCGGGACTAGCGTTGGAGAGACCCAGTACTTC
>.|TRBJ2-1|TRBV28|.
CASISIGGWNEQFF
TGTGCCAGCATTTCGATAGGGGGGTGGAATGAGCAGTTCTTC
>.|TRBJ2-1|TRBV7-9|TRBD2
CASSLGTSGRFDEQFF
TGTGCCAGCAGCTTGGGGACTAGCGGGAGGTTTGATGAGCAGTTCTTC
>.|TRBJ2-1|TRBV4-3|TRBD2
CASSSTSGRAAAHEQFF
TGCGCCAGCAGCTCTACTAGCGGGAGGGCCGCCGCCCATGAGCAGTTCTTC
>few|TRBJ1-2|TRBV2|TRBD1
CASSSYRQGQGYTF
TGTGCCAGCAGTTCCTACCGACAGGGGCAGGGCTACACCTTC
>.|TRBJ2-7|TRBV30|.
CAWSVLTNAYEQYF
TGTGCCTGGAGTGTACTCACCAACGCCTACGAGCAGTACTTC
>.|TRBJ2-7|TRBV6-6|TRBD2
CASSYSTSETYEQYF
TGTGCCAGCAGTTACTCGACTAGCGAGACCTACGAGCAGTACTTC
>.|TRBJ2-7|TRBV18|TRBD2
CASSPERGSSYEQYF
TGTGCCAGCTCACCAGAGCGGGGGTCCTCCTACGAGCAGTACTTC
>.|TRBJ1-1|TRBV10-3|TRBD1
CAISDIPTGSFEAFF
TGTGCCATCAGTGACATCCCGACAGGGTCGTTTGAAGCTTTCTTT
>.|TRBJ1-2|TRBV6-5|.
CASSYSEGTNYGYTF
TGTGCCAGCAGTTACTCGGAGGGAACTAACTATGGCTACACCTTC
>.|TRBJ2-3|TRBV9|.
CASSTGGSTDTQYF
TGTGCCAGCAGCACGGGGGGCAGCACAGATACGCAGTATTTT
>.|TRBJ2-2|TRBV7-6|TRBD2
CASSLEREGPTGELFF
TGTGCCAGCAGCTTAGAACGGGAGGGCCCCACCGGGGAGCTGTTTTTT
>.|TRBJ2-7|TRBV30|.
CAWSVWLDTGAYEQYF
TGTGCCTGGAGTGTATGGCTGGATACGGGGGCTTACGAGCAGTACTTC
>.|TRBJ2-1|TRBV19|TRBD2
CASSIASGPYNEQFF
TGTGCCAGTAGTATCGCTAGCGGACCTTACAATGAGCAGTTCTTC
>.|TRBJ2-1|TRBV4-3|TRBD2
CASSQVGREGSSYNEQFF
TGCGCCAGCAGCCAAGTGGGTCGGGAGGGAAGCTCCTACAATGAGCAGTTCTTC
>.|TRBJ1-2|TRBV7-9|.
CASSLVGGSDQVYGYTF
TGTGCCAGCAGCTTAGTCGGGGGTTCAGACCAGGTCTATGGCTACACCTTC
>.|TRBJ2-7|TRBV28|TRBD1
CASSFGTGLGEQYF
TGTGCCAGCAGTTTCGGGACAGGGCTAGGGGAGCAGTACTTC
>once|TRBJ2-7|TRBV5-4|TRBD1
CASSPGGAGYEQYF
TGTGCCAGCAGCCCAGGGGGCGCGGGGTACGAGCAGTACTTC
>.|TRBJ2-3|TRBV7-9|.
CASSSTSGRVADTQYF
TGTGCCAGCAGCTCCACCTCGGGGAGAGTTGCAGATACGCAGTATTTT
>.|TRBJ1-1|TRBV7-3|.
CASSLTGPMNTEAFF
TGTGCCAGCAGCTTGACAGGTCCGATGAACACTGAAGCTTTCTTT
>.|TRBJ2-6|TRBV6-1|.
CASGMGANVLTF
TGTGCCAGCGGAATGGGGGCCAACGTCCTGACTTTC
>.|TRBJ2-1|TRBV7-9|.
CASSLRQGLYNEQFF
TGTGCCAGCAGCCTGAGACAGGGACTCTACAATGAGCAGTTCTTC
>.|TRBJ2-3|TRBV28|.
CASSLYGGRDGFGNTDTQYF
TGTGCCAGCAGTTTATATGGGGGCAGGGATGGGTTCGGGAATACAGATACGCAGTATTTT
>.|TRBJ1-3|TRBV12-5|.
CASGSMEPRGYLNTIYF
TGTGCTAGTGGTTCGATGGAACCCCGGGGATATCTCAACACCATATATTTT
>.|TRBJ2-1|TRBV7-6|.
CARQDGRTSYNEQFF
TGTGCCCGCCAGGATGGGCGCACCTCCTACAATGAGCAGTTCTTC
>.|TRBJ1-2|TRBV9|.
CASSVSSVFYYGYTF
TGTGCCAGCAGCGTCTCCTCAGTTTTTTACTATGGCTACACCTTC
>.|TRBJ2-3|TRBV27|.
CASSPLQGGVGQYF
TGTGCCAGCAGTCCCTTACAGGGCGGAGTAGGGCAGTATTTT